One sample yielded the 14 T cell receptor beta chains listed below, sequenced in a study of molecular identifiers for immune sequencing clone quantification. Each CDR3 protein gets one entry after TCRdb re-called the PCR reads with MiXCR. Found here are some 680,000 distinct CDR3 sequences, about 25% of them singletons; the top ten hold about 0.78%. Sequencing was carried out using naive CD8+ T cells from blood, with Jurkat cell RNA spiked in. Subset described: FACS-sorted CD8+CD4-CCR7+CD45RA+ naive T cells. These receptors all come from a human donor in good health. Some libraries in this study had Jurkat cell RNA spiked in.

This clonotype was seen a few times. V is TRBV19 and J is TRBJ1-2; maybe TRBD1 (5 bases). The germline CDR1 and CDR2 sequences are LNHDA and SQIVND (reference sequence). The CDR3 is 13 residues long. The V end was cut by 9 bases, the J end by 2 bases, with 13 bases between. The CDR3 DNA sequence: TGTGCCAGCGGGCCAGACAGAAACTATGGCTACACCTTC. Protein: CASGPDRNYGYTF.

As for this clonotype: A much larger clone is a single base away; this may be a read error. The V call is TRBV5-1, the J call TRBJ2-5; tentatively, D is TRBD1 (6 bases). Germline V CDR1 and CDR2: SGHRS, YFSETQ. The CDR3 has 15 residues. V lost 4 bases and J lost 4, with 17 bases in between. The CDR3: CASSQGPTDRETQYF. As DNA, the CDR3 is TGCGCCAGCAGCCAGGGGCCGACAGATCGAGAGACCCAGTACTTC.

This clonotype was found many times. In DNA, the CDR3 is TGTGCCAGCAACCACAGGGACCATTACATGAACACTGAAGCTTTCTTT. Residues: CASNHRDHYMNTEAFF. J is TRBJ1-1 and V is TRBV7-9, with D maybe TRBD1 (6 bases). The CDR3 contains 16 residues. The germline V and J ends were trimmed by 7 bases and 0 bases, with 18 bases remaining between them. Germline CDR1 SEHNR, CDR2 FQNEAQ (reference sequence).

Note on this clonotype: This may arise from a read error, as a much more abundant clone is one base away. The chain employs TRBV2 and TRBJ2-7; no clear D. Trimming cost V 6 bases and J 2 bases, with 11 bases left between them. The CDR3 has 13 amino acids. The germline CDR1 and CDR2 sequences are SNHLY and FYNNEI. The CDR3 DNA sequence: TGTGCCAGCAGGCTGACAAGGACCTACGAGCAGTACTTC. This codes for CASRLTRTYEQYF.

The sample holds many counts of this clonotype. The chain employs TRBV30 and TRBJ2-1; no definite D call. Trimming took 4 bases from V and 1 from J, leaving 5 bases between them. The length of the CDR3 is 12 residues. Germline loops: CDR1 GTSNPN, CDR2 SVGIG (reference sequence). For the CDR3, the DNA is TGTGCCTGGACAGAATCCTACAATGAGCAGTTCTTC. Translated, it gives CAWTESYNEQFF.

This clonotype was recorded many times. The V and J genes are TRBV6-2 or TRBV6-3 and TRBJ1-1; weak D call: TRBD1 (5 bases). Trimming stripped 0 bases from V and 7 bases from J, with 18 bases between. The CDR3 sequence is 16 residues long. Germline V lookup: CDR1 MNHEY, CDR2 SVGEGT. CDR3 in DNA: TGTGCCAGCAGTTACTCGACTGGGGCAGCTATGGTTGAAGCTTTCTTT. As protein: CASSYSTGAAMVEAFF.

This clonotype was seen at least ten times. The chain combines TRBV4-3 with TRBJ1-1; possibly TRBD1 for D (6 bases). V was shortened by 0 bases and J by 5 bases, with 16 bases between the two germline ends. Per germline, CDR1 LGHNA and CDR2 YSLEER. There are 16 residues in the CDR3. CDR3 sequence reads: CASSQDRGGGSTEAFF. The CDR3 DNA sequence: TGCGCCAGCAGCCAAGATAGAGGAGGGGGGAGTACTGAAGCTTTCTTT.

This clonotype was found a few times. This chain connects TRBV20-1 to TRBJ2-7; 12 bases match TRBD2. CDR1 and CDR2 (germline): DFQATT, SNEGSKA (reference sequence). This CDR3 contains 16 residues. The V segment lost 0 bases and the J segment 4 bases; nucleotides outside the gene matches: 7. The CDR3 region has the DNA TGCAGTGCTAGAGATCTCGGACTAGCGGGATGGTACGAGCAGTACTTC. Protein: CSARDLGLAGWYEQYF.

This clonotype has just a few counts. This chain uses TRBV5-6 with TRBJ2-2; 8 bases map to TRBD1. J gave up 7 bases and V 2 bases, and 4 bases lay outside the gene matches. Germline CDR1 SGHDT, CDR2 YYEEEE. The CDR3 has 14 residues. The CDR3 DNA is TGTGCCAGCAGCTTTGGGACAGGTGGCGGGGAGCTGTTTTTT. Amino acid sequence: CASSFGTGGGELFF.

The gene calls are TRBV6-1 and TRBJ2-1; no clear D gene. This CDR3 comprises 14 residues. Germline V gene lookup returns CDR1 MNHNS and CDR2 SASEGT. The V gene lost 2 bases and the J gene lost 3 bases, with 8 bases spanning the gap. The CDR3 region is CASSEFYFYNEQFF. CDR3 coding DNA: TGTGCCAGCAGTGAATTCTACTTCTACAATGAGCAGTTCTTC.

As for this clonotype: Sequence at one end of the junction differs from germline and may be a read error. The rearrangement uses TRBV20-1 and TRBJ2-1; D call uncertain. Germline V gene data show CDR1 as DFQATT and CDR2 as SNEGSKA (reference sequence). The CDR3 runs to 14 residues. The CDR3 coding sequence is TGCAGTGCTAGAGGTGAACTGACCTACAATGAGCAGTCCTTC. Amino acid sequence: CSARGELTYNEQSF.

This clonotype showed up many times. The chain has TRBV12-3 or TRBV12-4 and TRBJ1-2; 11 bases are a match to TRBD1. With V trimmed by 5 bases and J by 5 bases, 7 bases remained unmatched. The CDR3 consists of 15 residues. In nucleotides, the CDR3 is TGTGCCAGCAGTCCTGGACAGGGGGCGGGATATGGCTACACCTTC. It yields the protein CASSPGQGAGYGYTF.

To note about this clonotype: Just one base apart from a much larger clone, this may be a read error. The chain carries TRBV28 and TRBJ2-7; maybe TRBD2 (6 bases). The CDR3 sequence is 13 residues long. CDR1 and CDR2 from the germline V gene are MDHEN and SYDVKM. The V and J ends lost 3 bases and 13 bases respectively, with 19 bases between them. The CDR3 bases are TGTGCCAGCAGTTTCCCTGGAGGGCCACCCCAATACTTC. Its protein product is CASSFPGGPPQYF.

The table lists this clonotype with many counts. The chain employs TRBV29-1 and TRBJ2-3, with 13 bases aligning to TRBD2. This CDR3 spans 16 amino acids. V lost 5 bases and J lost 6; bases outside the gene matches: 11. The V gene's germline CDR1 is SQVTM and CDR2 ANQGSEA. CDR3 DNA: TGCAGCGTTCCGTTTTGGACTAGCGGGGGCTCCGATACGCAGTATTTT. It yields the protein CSVPFWTSGGSDTQYF.